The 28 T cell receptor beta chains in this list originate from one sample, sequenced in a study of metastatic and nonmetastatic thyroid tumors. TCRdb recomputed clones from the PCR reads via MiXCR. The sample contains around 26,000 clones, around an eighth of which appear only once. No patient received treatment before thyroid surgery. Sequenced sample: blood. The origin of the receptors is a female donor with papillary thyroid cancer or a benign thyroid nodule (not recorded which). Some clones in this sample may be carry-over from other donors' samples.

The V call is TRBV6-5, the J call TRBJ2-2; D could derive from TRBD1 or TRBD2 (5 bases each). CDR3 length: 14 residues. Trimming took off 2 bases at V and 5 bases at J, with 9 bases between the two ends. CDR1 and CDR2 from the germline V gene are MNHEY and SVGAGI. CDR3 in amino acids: CASSYVEGTGELFF. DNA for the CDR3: TGTGCCAGCAGTTACGTCGAGGGGACCGGGGAGCTGTTTTTT.

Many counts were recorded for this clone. CDR3 DNA sequence: TGTGCCAGCACAGGGGCGGCTCCGAGCACTGAAGCTTTCTTT. This gives the protein CASTGAAPSTEAFF. This chain joins TRBV2 and TRBJ1-1, with D possibly TRBD1 on 6 matching bases. CDR3 length: 14 residues. Germline assignment: CDR1 SNHLY and CDR2 FYNNEI. V was clipped by 7 bases and J by 4 bases, with 16 bases between them.

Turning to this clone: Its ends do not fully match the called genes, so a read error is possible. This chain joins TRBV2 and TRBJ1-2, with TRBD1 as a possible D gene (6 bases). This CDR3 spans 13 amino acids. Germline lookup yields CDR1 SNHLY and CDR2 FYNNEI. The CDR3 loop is CAGRRAGDYGYTF. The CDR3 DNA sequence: TGTGCCGGCAGGAGGGCAGGGGACTATGGCTACACCTTC.

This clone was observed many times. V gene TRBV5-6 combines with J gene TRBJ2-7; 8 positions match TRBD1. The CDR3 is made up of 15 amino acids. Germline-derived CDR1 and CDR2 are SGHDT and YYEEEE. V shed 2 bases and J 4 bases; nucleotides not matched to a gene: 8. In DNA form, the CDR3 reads TGTGCCAGCAGCTTAAATCGGGACAGGCCTTACGAGCAGTACTTC. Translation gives CASSLNRDRPYEQYF. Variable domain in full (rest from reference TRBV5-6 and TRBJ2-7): DAGVTQSPTHLIKTRGQQVTLRCSPKSGHDTVSWYQQALGQGPQFIFQYYEEEERQRGNFPDRFSGHQFPNYSSELNVNALLLGDSALYLCASSLNRDRPYEQYFGPGTRLTVT.

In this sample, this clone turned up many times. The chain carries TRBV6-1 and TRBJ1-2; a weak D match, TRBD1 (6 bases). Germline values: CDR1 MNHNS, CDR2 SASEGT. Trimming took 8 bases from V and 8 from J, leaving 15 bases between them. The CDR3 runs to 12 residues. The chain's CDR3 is CASSGGGKGYTF. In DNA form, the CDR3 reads TGTGCCAGCTCTGGAGGGGGAAAAGGCTACACCTTC.

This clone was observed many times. In DNA form, the CDR3 reads TGTGCCAGCAGTCGCCGTCTAGGCTCTGGAAACACCATATATTTT. It yields the protein CASSRRLGSGNTIYF. J is TRBJ1-3 and V is TRBV27; D is unclear. Trimming took off 5 bases at V and 0 bases at J, with 11 bases between the two ends. The CDR3 spans 15 residues. Germline CDR1 reads MNHEY; CDR2 reads SMNVEV (reference sequence).

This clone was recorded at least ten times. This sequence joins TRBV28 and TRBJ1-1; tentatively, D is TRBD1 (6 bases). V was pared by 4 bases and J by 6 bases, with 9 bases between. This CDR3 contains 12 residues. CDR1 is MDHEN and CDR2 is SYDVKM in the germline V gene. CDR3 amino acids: CASSWGAAEAFF. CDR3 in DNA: TGTGCCAGCAGTTGGGGGGCCGCTGAAGCTTTCTTT.

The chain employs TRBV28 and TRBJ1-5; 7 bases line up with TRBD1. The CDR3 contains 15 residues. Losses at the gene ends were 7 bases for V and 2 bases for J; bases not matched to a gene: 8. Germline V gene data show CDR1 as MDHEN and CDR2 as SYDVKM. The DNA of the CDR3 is TGTGCCAGCACCCTGGGACAGTGGGGCAATCAGCCCCAGCATTTT. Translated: CASTLGQWGNQPQHF.

This chain's CDR3 is CASSLGGRATSSYNEQFF. In DNA form, the CDR3 reads TGTGCCAGCAGCTTAGGGGGTCGGGCAACCAGCTCCTACAATGAGCAGTTCTTC. The chain uses TRBV11-2 and TRBJ2-1; D unclear. Germline V gene lookup returns CDR1 SGHAT and CDR2 FQNNGV. The CDR3 spans 18 residues. Between the trimmed V and J ends, which lost 1 base and 0 bases, there was a span of 16 bases.

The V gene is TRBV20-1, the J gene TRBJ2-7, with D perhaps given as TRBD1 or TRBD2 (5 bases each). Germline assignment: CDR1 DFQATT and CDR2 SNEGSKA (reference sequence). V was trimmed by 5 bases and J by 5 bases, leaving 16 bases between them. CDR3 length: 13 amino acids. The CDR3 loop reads CSAVSGKGNEQYF. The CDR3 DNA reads TGCAGTGCTGTATCGGGGAAGGGGAACGAGCAGTACTTC.

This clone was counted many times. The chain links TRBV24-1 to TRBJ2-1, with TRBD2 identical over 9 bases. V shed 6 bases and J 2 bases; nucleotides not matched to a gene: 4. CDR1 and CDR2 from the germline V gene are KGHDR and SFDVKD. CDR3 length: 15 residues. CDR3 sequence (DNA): TGTGCCACCAGTAGCGGGAGGCCTACCTACAATGAGCAGTTCTTC. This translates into CATSSGRPTYNEQFF.

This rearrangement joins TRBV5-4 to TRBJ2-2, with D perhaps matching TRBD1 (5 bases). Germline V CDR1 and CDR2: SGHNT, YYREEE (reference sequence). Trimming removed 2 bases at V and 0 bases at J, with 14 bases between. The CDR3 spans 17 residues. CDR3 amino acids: CASSFNRGCANTGELFF. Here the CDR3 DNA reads TGTGCCAGCAGCTTCAATAGGGGCTGTGCGAACACCGGGGAGCTGTTTTTT.

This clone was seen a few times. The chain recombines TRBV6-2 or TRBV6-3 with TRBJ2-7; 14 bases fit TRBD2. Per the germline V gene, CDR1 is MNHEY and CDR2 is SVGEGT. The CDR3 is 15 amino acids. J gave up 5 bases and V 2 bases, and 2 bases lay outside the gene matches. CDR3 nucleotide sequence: TGTGCCAGCAGTTACGGGACTAGCGGGAGCGACGAGCAGTACTTC. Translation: CASSYGTSGSDEQYF.

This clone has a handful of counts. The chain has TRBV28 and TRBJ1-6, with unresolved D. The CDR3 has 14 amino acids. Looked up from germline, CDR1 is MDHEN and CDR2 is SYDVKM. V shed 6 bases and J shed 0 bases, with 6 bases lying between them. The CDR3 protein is CASRSTSYNSPLHF. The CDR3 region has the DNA TGTGCCAGCAGGAGCACCTCCTATAATTCACCCCTCCACTTT.

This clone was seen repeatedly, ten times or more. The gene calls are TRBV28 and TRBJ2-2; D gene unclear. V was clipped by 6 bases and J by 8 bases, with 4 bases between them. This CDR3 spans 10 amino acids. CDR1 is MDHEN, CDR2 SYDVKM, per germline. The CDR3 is CASRLGELFF. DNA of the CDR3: TGTGCCAGCAGGTTGGGGGAGCTGTTTTTT. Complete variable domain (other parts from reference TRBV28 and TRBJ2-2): DVKVTQSSRYLVKRTGEKVFLECVQDMDHENMFWYRQDPGLGLRLIYFSYDVKMKEKGDIPEGYSVSREKKERFSLILESASTNQTSMYLCASRLGELFFGEGSRLTVL.

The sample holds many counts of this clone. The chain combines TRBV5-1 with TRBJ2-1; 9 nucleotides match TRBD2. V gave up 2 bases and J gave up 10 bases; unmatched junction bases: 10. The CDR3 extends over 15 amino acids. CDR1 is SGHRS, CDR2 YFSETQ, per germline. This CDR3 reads CASSFVAGGPGEQFF. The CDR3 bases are TGCGCCAGCAGCTTTGTCGCGGGAGGGCCTGGGGAGCAGTTCTTC.

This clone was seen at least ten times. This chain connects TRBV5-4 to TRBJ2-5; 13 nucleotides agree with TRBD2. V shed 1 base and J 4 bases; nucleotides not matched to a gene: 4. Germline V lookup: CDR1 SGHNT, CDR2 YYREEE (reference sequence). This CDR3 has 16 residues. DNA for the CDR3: TGTGCCAGCAGCTTGAGGGGACTAGCGGGATTAGAGACCCAGTACTTC. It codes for CASSLRGLAGLETQYF. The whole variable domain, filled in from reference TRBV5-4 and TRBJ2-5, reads ETGVTQSPTHLIKTRGQQVTLRCSSQSGHNTVSWYQQALGQGPQFIFQYYREEENGRGNFPPRFSGLQFPNYSSELNVNALELDDSALYLCASSLRGLAGLETQYFGPGTRLLVL.

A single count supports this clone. The CDR3 loop is CASSAQGAGSETQYF. Written as DNA, the CDR3 is TGTGCCAGCAGCGCGCAGGGGGCTGGATCGGAGACCCAGTACTTC. The V call is TRBV7-9, the J call TRBJ2-5, with 8 nucleotides matching TRBD1. Germline trimming cut 5 bases from V and 5 bases from J; bases unmatched to any gene: 10. CDR1 SEHNR and CDR2 FQNEAQ come from the germline V gene (reference sequence). The CDR3 has 15 residues.

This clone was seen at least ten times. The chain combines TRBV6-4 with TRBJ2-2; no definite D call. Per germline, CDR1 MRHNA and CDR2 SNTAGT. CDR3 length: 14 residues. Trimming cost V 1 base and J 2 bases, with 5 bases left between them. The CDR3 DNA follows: TGTGCCAGCAGTGACTTATCTAACACCGGGGAGCTGTTTTTT. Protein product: CASSDLSNTGELFF.

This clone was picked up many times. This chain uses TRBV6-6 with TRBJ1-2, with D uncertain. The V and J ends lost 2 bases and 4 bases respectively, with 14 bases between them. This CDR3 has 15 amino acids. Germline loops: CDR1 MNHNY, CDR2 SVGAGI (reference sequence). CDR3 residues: CASSYVGRNLYGYTF. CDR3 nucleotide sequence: TGTGCCAGCAGTTACGTCGGCCGGAACCTCTATGGCTACACCTTC.

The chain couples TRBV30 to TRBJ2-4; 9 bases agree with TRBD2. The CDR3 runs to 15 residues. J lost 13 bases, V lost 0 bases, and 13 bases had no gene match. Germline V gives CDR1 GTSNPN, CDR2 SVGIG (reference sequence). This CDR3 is CAWSVLAGPTDTQYF. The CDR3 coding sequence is TGTGCCTGGAGTGTGCTAGCGGGACCCACAGATACGCAGTACTTC.

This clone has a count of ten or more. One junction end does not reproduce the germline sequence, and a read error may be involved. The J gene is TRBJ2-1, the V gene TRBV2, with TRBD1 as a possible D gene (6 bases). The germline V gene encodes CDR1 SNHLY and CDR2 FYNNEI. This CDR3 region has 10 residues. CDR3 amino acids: CASSEGQANF. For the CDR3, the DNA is TGTGCCAGCAGTGAAGGACAGGCGAACTTC.

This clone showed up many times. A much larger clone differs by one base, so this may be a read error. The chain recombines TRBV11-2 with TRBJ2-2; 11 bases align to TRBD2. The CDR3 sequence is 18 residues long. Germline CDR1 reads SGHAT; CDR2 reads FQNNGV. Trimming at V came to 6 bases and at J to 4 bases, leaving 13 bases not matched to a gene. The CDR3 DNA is TGTGCCAGCAGTCCACTAGCGGGAGAGCCTAGGGCCACCGGGGAGCTGTTTTTT. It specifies CASSPLAGEPRATGELFF.

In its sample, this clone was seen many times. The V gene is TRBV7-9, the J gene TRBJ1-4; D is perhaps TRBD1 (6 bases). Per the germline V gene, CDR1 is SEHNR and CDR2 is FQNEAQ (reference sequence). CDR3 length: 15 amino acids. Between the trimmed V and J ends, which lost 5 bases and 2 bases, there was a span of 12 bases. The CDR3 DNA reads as TGTGCCAGCAGCCCCTCCGGACAGACTAATGAAAAACTGTTTTTT. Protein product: CASSPSGQTNEKLFF.

CDR3 protein: CASSWPYQETQYF. CDR3 DNA: TGTGCCAGCAGCTGGCCCTACCAAGAGACCCAGTACTTC. This chain links TRBV5-5 with TRBJ2-5; D is undetermined. Germline values: CDR1 SGHKS, CDR2 YYEKEE (reference sequence). V was shortened by 3 bases and J by 0 bases, with 6 bases between the two germline ends. The CDR3 contains 13 residues.

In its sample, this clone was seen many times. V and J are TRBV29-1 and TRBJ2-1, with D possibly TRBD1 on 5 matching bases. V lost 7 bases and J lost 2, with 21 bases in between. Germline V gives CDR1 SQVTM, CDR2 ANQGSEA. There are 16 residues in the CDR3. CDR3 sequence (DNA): TGCAGCGCCGTAGGCAGGGATAATATTCCCTACAATGAGCAGTTCTTC. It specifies CSAVGRDNIPYNEQFF.

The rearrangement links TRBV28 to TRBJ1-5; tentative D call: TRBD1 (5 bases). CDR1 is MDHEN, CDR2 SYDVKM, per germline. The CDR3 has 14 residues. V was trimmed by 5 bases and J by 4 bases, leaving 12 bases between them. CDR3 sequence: CASSGGVGNQPQHF. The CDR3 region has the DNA TGTGCCAGCAGTGGGGGGGTAGGGAATCAGCCCCAGCATTTT.

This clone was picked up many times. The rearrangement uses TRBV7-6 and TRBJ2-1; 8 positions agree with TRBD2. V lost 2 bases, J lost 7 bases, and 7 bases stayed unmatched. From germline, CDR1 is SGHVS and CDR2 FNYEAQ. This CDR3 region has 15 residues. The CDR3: CASSLSAGDDNEQFF. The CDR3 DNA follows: TGTGCCAGCAGCTTATCAGCGGGAGACGATAATGAGCAGTTCTTC.